This T cell receptor beta chain came from a study of cytomegalovirus exposure and HLA in healthy donors. This clone was counted only a few times. Antigen: not known. J lost 2 bases, V lost 0 bases, and 5 bases had no gene match. The CDR3 loop spans 16 amino acids. Germline V gene data show CDR1 as SGHRS and CDR2 as YFSETQ. Study-wide results and limits: Through in vitro validation, three CMV-associated chains were shown to be specific for CMV antigens. Later analysis identified a missense DCLRE1C variant that was linked to TCR beta V- and J-gene trimming.

Samples came from healthy bone marrow donors. The PCR used 60 Vbeta and 13 Jbeta primers. Generated by immunoSEQ multiplex PCR, the TCRdb table keeps only in-frame clones and is missing some. The sample contains 120,000 to 150,000 clones, about 79% of which appear only once. The sequenced material came from PBMCs. The rearrangement links TRBV5-1 to TRBJ2-5; 9 positions match TRBD2. The clonotype comes from a male donor in good health and CMV-seronegative. The CDR3 nucleotides read TGCGCCAGCAGCTTGGCCGTTAGCGGGGGACAAGAGACCCAGTACTTC. Translating gives CASSLAVSGGQETQYF.